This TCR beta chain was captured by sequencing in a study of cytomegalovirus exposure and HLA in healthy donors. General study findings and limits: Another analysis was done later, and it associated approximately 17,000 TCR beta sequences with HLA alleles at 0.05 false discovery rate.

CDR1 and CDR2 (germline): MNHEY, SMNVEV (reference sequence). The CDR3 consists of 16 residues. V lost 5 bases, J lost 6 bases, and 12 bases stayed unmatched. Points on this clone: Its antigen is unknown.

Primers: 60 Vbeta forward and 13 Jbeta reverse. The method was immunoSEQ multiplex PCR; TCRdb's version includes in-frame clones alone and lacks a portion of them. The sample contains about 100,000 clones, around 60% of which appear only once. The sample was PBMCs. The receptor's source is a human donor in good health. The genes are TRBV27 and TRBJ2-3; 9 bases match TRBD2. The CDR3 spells CASSPTGGRARDTQYF. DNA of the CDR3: TGTGCCAGCAGTCCGACAGGCGGGAGGGCTAGGGATACGCAGTATTTT.